This T cell receptor (beta chain) was sequenced for a study of cytomegalovirus exposure and HLA in healthy donors (dated by TCRdb to about 2017). Turning to the overall study: In an earlier analysis of 450 to 750 of the donors, 276 Gb of sequence data and some 120 million unique TCR beta sequences from about 180 million T cells were reported. An early release that covered more than 550 HLA-typed donors contained approximately 290 gigabases of sequencing data and approximately 85 million unique TCR sequences. Of the roughly 400 genotyped donors, over 65% fell in the genetic ancestry cluster associated with self-reported Caucasian donors. The aim of the study was to test whether cataloging public T cell receptors could identify signatures of past pathogen exposure. The study used immunosequencing to profile the T cell repertoires of approximately 630 subjects and linked those repertoires to cytomegalovirus serostatus. In addition to the first cohort of about 650 subjects, a separate validation cohort of 120 different subjects was used. The study combined high-throughput TCR immunosequencing, statistical association of individual TCRs with disease status, and machine learning to predict cytomegalovirus infection status. A later analysis re-analyzed previously published TCR beta repertoires from about 600 donors and added high-resolution HLA genotyping to study TCR occurrence patterns. Rather than using new phenotypic data, the later analysis identified candidate immune exposures from TCR beta sequences and from how often those sequences occurred across donors. An earlier analysis of 587 of the donors used high-throughput TCR beta sequencing to judge whether each TCR beta V gene segment behaved as functional or pseudogenic. Donor age, sex, ethnicity and CMV serostatus were collected together with the repertoire data. A later genetic analysis used genome-wide SNP genotypes for about 65% of the 666 donors, treating that subset as a discovery cohort. All discovery cohort repertoires had been generated using a single sequencing platform. HLA typing covered class I and class II loci at four-digit resolution. Typing coverage varied by locus: roughly 620-630 donors for A, B, C, DRB1 and DQB1; approximately 520 for DQA1; approximately 570 for DPA1; approximately 470 for DPB1. Because of strong linkage in the cohort, a handful of DR-DQ haplotypes were treated as single units for association and clustering. Among about 400 genotyped donors of the cohort, an average of roughly 230,000 unique TCR beta nucleotide sequences was sequenced per donor, of which approximately 18% were non-productive.

The cohort was made up of 500 to 850 healthy bone marrow donors. At the time of sampling, every cohort member was nominally healthy, though immune exposures that went unrecorded were likely present. The donor tested CMV seronegative and was one of the 352 seronegative cohort members. A peripheral blood sample was collected from each donor, and TCR beta sequencing was performed on peripheral blood mononuclear cells. The Qiagen DNeasy Blood Extraction Kit was used to extract genomic DNA from the blood cell samples. Concerning this clone: The antigen this receptor binds is unknown.

Library construction relied on the immunoSEQ multiplex PCR assay. A mixture of 60 forward primers for TCR Vbeta segments and 13 reverse primers for TCR Jbeta segments was used in the multiplex PCR. The CDR3 region of rearranged TCR beta genes was amplified from genomic DNA by a multiplex PCR assay. Amplified TCR beta libraries were sequenced as 87-base-pair reads on the Illumina HiSeq System. In the authors' own workflow: A later analysis tallied around 82 million unique TCR beta chains across the 700 or so repertoires, and approximately 12 million of those chains were shared by two or more donors. Raw reads were error-corrected and collapsed into unique sequences by a nearest-neighbor algorithm in which closely related sequences were merged to remove PCR and sequencing errors. To assign V, D and J gene segments, CDR3 sequences were aligned to IMGT reference sequences. Each retained sequence needed at least a six-nucleotide match to both a V gene segment and a J gene segment. Rearrangements were called productive when the CDR3 lacked stop codons and stayed in frame with V and J; all others were non-productive. CDR3 was defined according to IMGT convention as the region running from the second conserved V-encoded cysteine to the conserved J-encoded phenylalanine. The earlier analysis of around 640 of the donors excluded sequences that lacked an unambiguous match to a single V gene segment. An earlier analysis of a few hundred of the donors classified V segments as functional when productive rearrangements were above 56.7% and as segregating when the standard deviation between donors was above 5%. To diagnose cytomegalovirus status from the catalog of TCR beta chain sequences, a statistical classification framework was built. In a later analysis, V and J genes were assigned by comparing TCR nucleotide sequences against IMGT/GENE-DB human TR gene sequences. Using the TCRdist pipeline, a later analysis assigned CDR3 sequences along with most-parsimonious VDJ recombination scenarios. In a later analysis, every TCR beta chain was defined by the combination of its CDR3 amino acid sequence and its V-gene family, and reads without a unique V-gene family were dropped. As a way to deal with suspected cross-contamination and a sequencing artifact, a later analysis dropped under 600 nucleotide sequences that were highly shared and had low generation probability. In a later analysis, a clonal expansion index was calculated for each public chain from normalized within-repertoire ranks of inferred template counts. In a later analysis, generation probabilities were computed with a VDJ recombination model fitted to out-of-frame rearrangements, and the resulting probabilities were checked against IGoR. In a later analysis, TCR-TCR, TCR-HLA and TCR-CMV co-occurrence was scored with hypergeometric tests, and a repertoire-size bias correction was applied to TCR pairs. A later analysis estimated false discovery rates by permuting HLA or CMV assignments 20 times. A later analysis grouped co-occurring TCRs with DBSCAN, adding TCRdist sequence similarity when clustering within HLA-allele-positive subsets. Repertoires with fewer than 30,000 or more than 120,000 public chains were left out of co-occurrence clustering, as were about five repertoires with anomalous nucleotide sharing. TCRdb's version of the immuneACCESS table is confined to in-frame rearrangements and falls short of the full clone set. An unresolved V gene accounts for under half of the shortfall where checked; the remainder is of unknown origin. The D gene and trimming were derived from the DNA, and the V and J assignments and clone size from that table. The sample table gives about 58,000 clones. Over 2% of the sample is held by the ten biggest clonotypes.

The cysteine opens and the phenylalanine closes a CDR3 of 14 amino acids. Solely the CDR3 DNA is kept, with 42 bases framed from the first base. V was cut back by 6 bases and J by 0 bases, leaving a gap of 9 bases between them. CDR1 and CDR2 are read off the germline V gene (reference sequence) as LNHDA and SQIVND. Results and caveats for the whole study, not just this receptor: A total of 150 to 200 TCR beta chains were listed by the study as associated with cytomegalovirus. In a later analysis, some 18,000 TCR beta sequences were associated with specific HLA alleles at a false discovery rate of 0.05. A few of the identified cytomegalovirus-associated TCR beta chains were confirmed in vitro to be specific for cytomegalovirus antigens. While some public TCRs were present in many individuals, most TCR sequences turned up only very rarely across donors. A later analysis found that TCR association rates varied across HLA loci, with DRB1 alleles showing the most associated TCRs and HLA-C alleles the fewest. HLA typing was unavailable for some donors at each locus, so association tests used only the typed subset. The sequencing pipeline was judged likely to have produced a cluster of highly shared sequence variants as a technical artifact. Linkage disequilibrium might explain the correlated functional status among segregating V segments, but an unknown experimental factor could not be ruled out. Cytomegalovirus status was reported to be diagnosed by the classifier with high specificity and sensitivity in both the original and validation cohorts. Immune exposure information for the cohort was limited to CMV serostatus. In a later analysis, most CMV-associated TCR beta chains were found to appear HLA-restricted, with HLA associations seemingly driven largely by CMV exposure. Some 16 rarely observed V segments, including chromosome 9 orphons, were excluded from the earlier analysis of 550 to 700 of the donors because counts were too low. An association between a missense DCLRE1C variant and V-gene and J-gene trimming of TCR beta chains was found in a later genetic analysis and replicated in an independent cohort. A later genetic analysis reported fewer N-insertions in productive TCRs among donors in an Asian-associated ancestry cluster than the roughly 620-donor mean. A further reported finding was that TCR beta sequences accurately predicted the HLA-A and HLA-B alleles for most subjects in the first cohort. Several of the top co-occurrence clusters appeared to be linked to parvovirus B19, influenza, CMV and Epstein-Barr virus, according to a later analysis. Assigning TCR associations to individual alleles was difficult when HLA alleles, especially DR and DQ, strongly co-occurred. Some IMGT-functional V segments, including TRBV6-2 and TRBV6-3, could not be told apart with the 87-base-pair reads, so those segments were excluded. Roughly uniform sequencing depth across donors was assumed in presence/absence analyses, although this assumption may not hold. This cohort had only TCR beta chains sequenced, and the lack of alpha or paired-chain data limited which features could be detected. The authors suggested that the approach could potentially be extended to other disease states and immunological phenotypes. In an earlier analysis of over 550 of the donors, most TCR beta V segments were observed in productive rearrangements about 87% or about 30% of the time, broadly matching IMGT annotations. A later analysis found that HLA-associated TCR beta chains were more clonally expanded and had lower generation probabilities than equally common non-associated chains.

The sample comprised PBMCs. The TCR comes from a young woman in good health and CMV-seronegative. The chain links TRBV19 with TRBJ1-3; the D gene is perhaps TRBD1, on 5 matching bases. For the CDR3, the sequence is CASRDTYSGNTIYF. In nucleotides, the sequence is TGTGCCAGTAGGGACACCTACTCTGGAAACACCATATATTTT.